The subject of this entry is one T cell receptor beta chain. This clone was observed a single time. Its antigen is unknown. No much larger clone is present one base from it, and per-base qualities are unavailable. The data stem from a study of tumor T cells in aggressive B-cell lymphoma (dated by TCRdb to about 2017). CDR1 and CDR2 (MNHNS, SASEGT) derive from the germline V gene. Including the terminal cysteine and phenylalanine, the CDR3 comprises 16 residues. Kept here is only the CDR3 DNA, which spans 48 bases and is read in frame from base 1. Trimming at the junction amounts to 3 bases on V and 6 bases on J, and the germline ends lie 19 bases apart. The library was made by the immunoSEQ multiplex PCR assay. What TCRdb holds here is the immuneACCESS table cut down to in-frame rearrangements. Part of the clones is not present; checked against another copy, under half of the missing clones reflect an unresolved V gene, and the others are unexplained. The sample table lists more than 4,000 clones, approximately 81% of them with a count of one. 4% to 5% of the sample is taken by the ten largest.

The receptor was isolated from an adult with diffuse large B cell lymphoma. The receptor chain draws on TRBV6-1 and TRBJ2-3; D gene: possibly TRBD2, on 7 matching bases. Sequenced input: tumor tissue. The CDR3 in this case is CASSDPYRGAEDTQYF. In nucleotides, the sequence is TGTGCCAGCAGTGATCCATACCGGGGGGCTGAGGATACGCAGTATTTT.